What follows are 22 T cell receptor beta chains derived from one specimen sequenced in a study of radiotherapy plus CTLA-4 blockade in lung cancer. Measured with immunoSEQ multiplex PCR; TCRdb has only the in-frame clones, and not every one. The data contain 30,000 to 45,000 clones, 72% of them singletons. The sequences come from peripheral blood, collected from a patient treated with radiotherapy plus ipilimumab. These receptors all come from a human donor with non-small cell lung cancer who had stable disease on radiotherapy plus ipilimumab.

This clone has just a few counts. V and J are TRBV7-2 and TRBJ2-5, with D possibly matching TRBD2 (5 bases). The CDR3 spans 13 residues. Trimming cost V 6 bases and J 1 base, with 9 bases left between them. The V gene's germline CDR1 is SGHTA and CDR2 FQGNSA. This CDR3 is CASSPGSQETQYF. For the CDR3, the DNA is TGTGCCAGCAGTCCGGGATCCCAAGAGACCCAGTACTTC.

This chain links TRBV14 with TRBJ2-3; the D is unclear. Germline loops: CDR1 SGHDN, CDR2 FVKESK. This CDR3 has 12 residues. The germline V and J ends were trimmed by 3 bases and 2 bases, with 3 bases remaining between them. The CDR3 DNA is TGTGCCAGCAGCCACTTCACAGATACGCAGTATTTT. Translation: CASSHFTDTQYF.

This clone was observed a handful of times. The chain is built from TRBV27 and TRBJ2-2; possible D gene TRBD1, 5 bases. The CDR3 loop spans 14 amino acids. Trimming shortened V by 3 bases and J by 4 bases, and 9 bases separated the two germline ends. Germline V gene lookup returns CDR1 MNHEY and CDR2 SMNVEV (reference sequence). The CDR3 region is CASSFTGSTGELFF. CDR3 nucleotide sequence: TGTGCCAGCAGTTTTACAGGATCCACCGGGGAGCTGTTTTTT.

The V and J genes are TRBV2 and TRBJ1-1, with D perhaps matching TRBD1 (6 bases). Trimming pared 8 bases from V and 3 bases from J, leaving 7 bases between. The CDR3 runs 11 residues. CDR1 SNHLY and CDR2 FYNNEI come from the germline V gene. CDR3 sequence (DNA): TGTGCCAGCGGGACACACACTGAAGCTTTCTTT. It translates to CASGTHTEAFF. The full variable domain, rest sourced from reference TRBV2 and TRBJ1-1, is EPEVTQTPSHQVTQMGQEVILRCVPISNHLYFYWYRQILGQKVEFLVSFYNNEISEKSEIFDDQFSVERPDGSNFTLKIRSTKLEDSAMYFCASGTHTEAFFGQGTRLTVV.

The genes are TRBV6-6 and TRBJ1-5; TRBD1 aligns across 8 bases. Unmatched junction bases numbered 1, after V lost 0 bases and J lost 6 bases. The germline gives CDR1 MNHNY, CDR2 SVGAGI (reference sequence). The CDR3 totals 14 residues. CDR3: CASSYSTGVQPQHF. The CDR3 bases are TGTGCCAGCAGTTACTCGACAGGGGTTCAGCCCCAGCATTTT.

This rearrangement joins TRBV10-3 to TRBJ2-1; 10 nucleotides align to TRBD2. Losses at the gene ends were 6 bases for V and 5 bases for J; bases not matched to a gene: 7. The CDR3 covers 15 residues. Germline CDR1 ENHRY, CDR2 SYGVKD. The CDR3 DNA reads TGTGCCATCAGGCTAGGACTAGCGGATAACAATGAGCAGTTCTTC. Translation: CAIRLGLADNNEQFF.

This clone was found a few times. The J gene is TRBJ1-2, the V gene TRBV7-8, with TRBD1 matching 8 bases. V shed 3 bases and J 0 bases; nucleotides not matched to a gene: 3. CDR3 size: 15 residues. Germline V gene lookup returns CDR1 SGHVS and CDR2 FQNEAQ. Here the CDR3 reads CASSFGTGANYGYTF. Here the CDR3 DNA reads TGTGCCAGCAGCTTTGGGACAGGAGCTAACTATGGCTACACCTTC.

The table lists this clone with a count of one. V is TRBV4-2 and J is TRBJ1-2; D not resolved. V was trimmed by 0 bases and J by 7 bases, leaving 15 bases between them. Germline loops: CDR1 LGHNA, CDR2 YNFKEQ. This CDR3 region has 15 residues. CDR3 in amino acids: CASSQDSTLGFGYTF. The CDR3 DNA follows: TGTGCCAGCAGCCAAGATTCGACATTGGGTTTTGGCTACACCTTC.

The rearrangement uses TRBV7-8 and TRBJ1-2; D gene ambiguous. There are 16 residues in the CDR3. V lost 5 bases and J lost 0, with 16 bases in between. Germline CDR1 is SGHVS and CDR2 is FQNEAQ. The CDR3 spells CASSQAKRDPNYGYTF. The CDR3 DNA reads TGTGCCAGCAGCCAAGCCAAGAGGGATCCTAACTATGGCTACACCTTC. The full variable domain, with the rest looked up from reference TRBV7-8 and TRBJ1-2, is GAGVSQSPRYKVAKRGQDVALRCDPISGHVSLFWYQQALGQGPEFLTYFQNEAQLDKSGLPSDRFFAERPEGSVSTLKIQRTQQEDSAVYLCASSQAKRDPNYGYTFGSGTRLTVV.

The J gene is TRBJ2-5, the V gene TRBV5-1; D is unresolved. CDR1 and CDR2 from the germline V gene are SGHRS and YFSETQ. This CDR3 is built from 15 residues. The V end lost 1 base, the J end lost 5 bases, and 15 bases lay between the germline ends. Here the CDR3 DNA reads TGCGCCAGCAGCTTGACCATAGCATCTGTGGAGACCCAGTACTTC. Translation gives CASSLTIASVETQYF.

This clone was detected a few times. The CDR3 nucleotides are TGTGCCTGGAGTTCCGGCAGGGGGGAGGATGAGCAGTTCTTC. Protein sequence: CAWSSGRGEDEQFF. This chain links TRBV30 with TRBJ2-1, with D maybe TRBD1 (7 bases). This CDR3 spans 14 amino acids. The germline V gene encodes CDR1 GTSNPN and CDR2 SVGIG (reference sequence). V lost 2 bases and J lost 8, with 16 bases in between.

This rearrangement joins TRBV21-1 to TRBJ2-7; the tabulated D call, TRBD1, remains unverified against the DNA. TRBV21-1 is described as a pseudogene. The CDR3 sequence is 14 residues long. CDR3 in DNA: TGTGCCAGCAGCAGGGCAGGGGAATACTACGAGCAGTACTTC. Protein: CASSRAGEYYEQYF.

The chain has TRBV27 and TRBJ2-7, with TRBD1 matching over 9 bases. V gave up 5 bases and J gave up 3 bases; unmatched junction bases: 2. CDR3 length: 13 residues. Germline loops: CDR1 MNHEY, CDR2 SMNVEV (reference sequence). The CDR3 loop is CASSPGQGYEQYF. In DNA form, the CDR3 reads TGTGCCAGCAGTCCGGGACAGGGCTACGAGCAGTACTTC.

This CDR3 is CASSHNNGGYTF. The CDR3 nucleotides read TGTGCCAGCAGCCACAACAATGGTGGCTACACCTTC. The chain uses TRBV7-2 and TRBJ1-2; D not certain. Germline loops: CDR1 SGHTA, CDR2 FQGNSA. The CDR3 extends over 12 amino acids. Trimming took 5 bases from V and 7 from J, leaving 11 bases between them.

A few counts support this clone. This rearrangement joins TRBV6-1 to TRBJ1-2; D gene uncertain. With 7 bases removed from V and 2 bases from J, the gap between germline ends came to 8 bases. The germline CDR1 and CDR2 sequences are MNHNS and SASEGT. This CDR3 spans 12 amino acids. The CDR3 here is CASTYTNYGYTF. DNA of the CDR3: TGTGCCAGCACCTATACGAACTATGGCTACACCTTC.

The chain joins TRBV7-9 to TRBJ1-2, with a possible D match to TRBD1 (5 bases). The V end was cut by 5 bases, the J end by 2 bases, with 12 bases between. This CDR3 is 14 amino acids long. Per germline, CDR1 SEHNR and CDR2 FQNEAQ (reference sequence). The CDR3 protein is CASSPSKGNYGYTF. The DNA for the CDR3 is TGTGCCAGCAGCCCTAGTAAGGGGAACTATGGCTACACCTTC. Full variable domain (rest looked up from reference TRBV7-9 and TRBJ1-2): DTGVSQNPRHKITKRGQNVTFRCDPISEHNRLYWYRQTLGQGPEFLTYFQNEAQLEKSRLLSDRFSAERPKGSFSTLEIQRTEQGDSAMYLCASSPSKGNYGYTFGSGTRLTVV.

The rearrangement joins TRBV6-5 to TRBJ1-5; the match to TRBD1 covers 7 bases. V lost 5 bases, J lost 6 bases, and 10 bases stayed unmatched. The CDR3 length is 15 residues. Germline assignment: CDR1 MNHEY and CDR2 SVGAGI. The CDR3 here is CASSLLRGASQPQHF. The CDR3 DNA follows: TGTGCCAGCAGTCTGCTCAGGGGGGCAAGTCAGCCCCAGCATTTT.

This chain connects TRBV28 to TRBJ2-7, with TRBD1 matching 9 bases. CDR3 length: 14 amino acids. Germline V gene data show CDR1 as MDHEN and CDR2 as SYDVKM. V lost 5 bases, J lost 4 bases, and 6 bases stayed unmatched. The CDR3 DNA is TGTGCCAGCAGTCCAGGGACAGGGAGGTACGAGCAGTACTTC. Amino acid sequence: CASSPGTGRYEQYF.

This clone was observed a handful of times. The rearrangement joins TRBV5-4 to TRBJ2-1; tentatively, D is TRBD1 (5 bases). The V gene lost 4 bases and the J gene lost 12 bases, with 23 bases spanning the gap. CDR3 size: 15 residues. Germline CDR1 SGHNT, CDR2 YYREEE (reference sequence). CDR3 amino acids: CASSPVYQGFIGQFF. The CDR3, as DNA: TGTGCCAGCAGCCCCGTTTACCAGGGTTTCATCGGGCAGTTCTTC.

The chain carries TRBV18 and TRBJ2-7; 7 positions match TRBD1. J lost 2 bases, V lost 3 bases, and 4 bases had no gene match. Germline values: CDR1 KGHSH, CDR2 LQKENI. The CDR3 covers 14 residues. The CDR3 loop reads CASSPGTEPYEQYF. The DNA of the CDR3 is TGTGCCAGCTCACCCGGGACAGAGCCCTACGAGCAGTACTTC.

This clone occurred a few times. The chain recombines TRBV5-4 with TRBJ2-7; 7 nucleotides line up with TRBD1. In germline, CDR1 is SGHNT, CDR2 YYREEE (reference sequence). V shed 4 bases, J shed 3 bases, and the junction held 10 bases outside the gene matches. The CDR3 is 15 amino acids. The CDR3 loop is CASSRGQLGLYEQYF. The DNA for the CDR3 is TGTGCCAGCAGCCGGGGACAGCTTGGGCTCTACGAGCAGTACTTC.

The chain has TRBV7-3 and TRBJ1-1; tentatively, D is TRBD1 (5 bases). Germline values: CDR1 SGHTA, CDR2 FQGTGA. The CDR3 extends over 13 amino acids. V lost 5 bases and J 2 bases, leaving 9 bases between the germline ends. This CDR3 reads CASSDDSNTEAFF. CDR3 DNA: TGTGCCAGCAGCGACGACAGCAACACTGAAGCTTTCTTT.